Listed here are 22 T cell receptor beta chains from one sample, sequenced in a study of blood T cell repertoires in COVID-19. TCRdb's table, derived via immunoSEQ multiplex PCR, lists solely in-frame clones and lacks some. The table lists approximately 400,000 clones, around 92% of them singletons. Sequences were obtained from peripheral blood. These receptors were taken from a man aged 35 to 55 with acute or convalescent COVID-19.

The chain combines TRBV6-1 with TRBJ2-7; 9 nucleotides line up with TRBD1. V lost 3 bases, J lost 5 bases, and 8 bases stayed unmatched. Germline CDR1 and CDR2: MNHNS and SASEGT. The CDR3 totals 15 residues. This chain's CDR3 is CASSDTGQGADEQYF. The CDR3 region has the DNA TGTGCCAGCAGTGACACGGGACAGGGAGCTGACGAGCAGTACTTC.

J is TRBJ1-1 and V is TRBV19, with 7 bases lining up with TRBD1. The V segment lost 5 bases and the J segment 1 base; nucleotides outside the gene matches: 4. The germline V gene encodes CDR1 LNHDA and CDR2 SQIVND (reference sequence). The CDR3 length is 14 residues. CDR3 DNA sequence: TGTGCCAGTAGTGGGGACAGTTGGAACACTGAAGCTTTCTTT. Translated, it gives CASSGDSWNTEAFF.

This sequence joins TRBV14 and TRBJ1-1; 7 bases align to TRBD1. The CDR3 has 13 residues. CDR1 is SGHDN and CDR2 is FVKESK in the germline V gene. V dropped 8 bases and J dropped 0; count of bases not matched to a gene: 3. CDR3 loop: CASAGQMNTEAFF. CDR3 coding DNA: TGTGCCAGCGCGGGACAGATGAACACTGAAGCTTTCTTT.

CDR3: CASSPSGRSYNEQFF. The CDR3 DNA is TGTGCCAGCAGTCCTAGCGGGAGGTCCTACAATGAGCAGTTCTTC. The V gene is TRBV7-8, the J gene TRBJ2-1; TRBD2 aligns across 11 bases. The V segment lost 6 bases and the J segment 1 base; nucleotides outside the gene matches: 2. CDR1 SGHVS and CDR2 FQNEAQ come from the germline V gene. This CDR3 comprises 15 residues.

V is TRBV7-2 and J is TRBJ2-3, with D possibly matching TRBD1 (6 bases). Trimming stripped 3 bases from V and 5 bases from J, with 12 bases between. The CDR3 has 14 residues. Germline loops: CDR1 SGHTA, CDR2 FQGNSA. The CDR3 nucleotides read TGTGCCAGCAGCTTTTCACAGGGCGGAGATACGCAGTATTTT. Its translation: CASSFSQGGDTQYF.

The J gene is TRBJ1-5, the V gene TRBV28; TRBD1 matches 9 bases. V dropped 3 bases and J dropped 4; count of bases not matched to a gene: 1. This CDR3 has 14 residues. CDR1 and CDR2 (germline): MDHEN, SYDVKM. The CDR3: CASSFGTGNQPQHF. The CDR3 bases are TGTGCCAGCAGTTTCGGGACAGGGAATCAGCCCCAGCATTTT.

The rearrangement uses TRBV19 and TRBJ1-1, with D possibly TRBD1 on 6 matching bases. Germline V CDR1 and CDR2: LNHDA, SQIVND (reference sequence). V gave up 5 bases and J gave up 0 bases, with 13 bases separating them. The CDR3 loop spans 15 amino acids. The CDR3 here is CASSQYRELNTEAFF. The CDR3 nucleotides read TGTGCCAGTAGTCAATACAGGGAATTGAACACTGAAGCTTTCTTT.

This clone has a handful of counts. The rearrangement joins TRBV2 to TRBJ1-2, with a possible D match to TRBD1 (6 bases). The length of the CDR3 is 19 residues. Germline-derived CDR1 and CDR2 are SNHLY and FYNNEI. The V end was cut by 3 bases, the J end by 0 bases, with 23 bases between. The CDR3: CASSEVRVDSDGANYGYTF. CDR3 DNA sequence: TGTGCCAGCAGTGAGGTCAGGGTGGACAGTGACGGCGCTAACTATGGCTACACCTTC. Variable domain in full (rest from reference TRBV2 and TRBJ1-2): EPEVTQTPSHQVTQMGQEVILRCVPISNHLYFYWYRQILGQKVEFLVSFYNNEISEKSEIFDDQFSVERPDGSNFTLKIRSTKLEDSAMYFCASSEVRVDSDGANYGYTFGSGTRLTVV.

The chain combines TRBV14 with TRBJ1-6; D ambiguous. Trimming stripped 0 bases from V and 6 bases from J, with 21 bases between. CDR1 SGHDN and CDR2 FVKESK come from the germline V gene. The length of the CDR3 is 19 residues. In DNA form, the CDR3 reads TGTGCCAGCAGCCAAGAAGAAGGATCCAGGTCAGCATTTAATTCACCCCTCCACTTT. This translates into CASSQEEGSRSAFNSPLHF.

This clone appeared a single time. The rearrangement links TRBV27 to TRBJ1-5; D remains ambiguous. V dropped 10 bases and J dropped 2 bases, with 12 bases sitting between them. In germline, CDR1 is MNHEY, CDR2 SMNVEV (reference sequence). This CDR3 comprises 13 residues. This CDR3 reads CATGRGRNQPQHF. Written as DNA, the CDR3 is TGTGCCACTGGCCGAGGGCGCAATCAGCCCCAGCATTTT.

The genes are TRBV12-3 or TRBV12-4 and TRBJ1-5; D gene uncertain. This CDR3 comprises 13 residues. Trimming took 5 bases from V and 4 from J, leaving 9 bases between them. The CDR3 reads CASSKDLNQPQHF. In nucleotides, the CDR3 is TGTGCCAGCAGTAAAGACTTGAATCAGCCCCAGCATTTT.

Turning to this clone: This sample includes further DNA sequences coding for the same CDR3. The chain couples TRBV27 to TRBJ2-7; D call uncertain. Trimming removed 8 bases from V and 4 bases from J, with 6 bases in between. In germline, CDR1 is MNHEY, CDR2 SMNVEV (reference sequence). The CDR3 length is 10 residues. As DNA, the CDR3 is TGTGCCAGCGGCCTGTACGAGCAGTACTTC. This sequence encodes CASGLYEQYF.

The chain couples TRBV5-4 to TRBJ1-1; D gene uncertain. Trimming pared 10 bases from V and 11 bases from J, leaving 24 bases between. CDR3 length equals 13 residues. Germline CDR1 is SGHNT and CDR2 is YYREEE (reference sequence). CDR3 bases: TGTGCCGGAGGAGGAGGTTCACCCTCCCTGGCTTTCTTT. As protein: CAGGGGSPSLAFF.

The V call is TRBV7-2, the J call TRBJ2-3; 8 bases are a match to TRBD2. Germline CDR1 reads SGHTA; CDR2 reads FQGNSA. The CDR3 covers 15 residues. V gave up 6 bases and J gave up 7 bases; unmatched junction bases: 12. The CDR3 here is CASSLRGLAGNTQYF. DNA for the CDR3: TGTGCCAGCAGTTTGCGTGGACTAGCCGGGAATACGCAGTATTTT.

This chain's CDR3 is CASSLEDSYGYTF. The CDR3, as DNA: TGCGCCAGCAGCTTGGAGGACAGCTATGGCTACACCTTC. V usage is TRBV5-1 and J usage is TRBJ1-2, with D tentatively TRBD1 (6 bases). The germline V and J ends were trimmed by 0 bases and 4 bases, with 7 bases remaining between them. Germline CDR1 is SGHRS and CDR2 is YFSETQ. The CDR3 spans 13 residues.

The chain uses TRBV6-5 and TRBJ1-2, with D unresolved. V lost 8 bases to trimming and J lost 4 bases, with 11 bases between them. Germline CDR1 and CDR2: MNHEY and SVGAGI. CDR3 length equals 12 residues. The CDR3 nucleotides read TGTGCCAGCTCCCGGAGAGGCTATGGCTACACCTTC. Protein sequence: CASSRRGYGYTF.

V gene TRBV18 combines with J gene TRBJ1-5, with 7 bases identical to TRBD1. The CDR3 covers 16 residues. V gave up 2 bases and J gave up 2 bases; unmatched junction bases: 6. Germline CDR1 is KGHSH and CDR2 is LQKENI. The CDR3 here is CASSPAGTDGNQPQHF. CDR3 DNA: TGTGCCAGCTCACCAGCCGGGACAGACGGCAATCAGCCCCAGCATTTT. Full variable domain (missing parts from reference TRBV18 and TRBJ1-5): NAGVMQNPRHLVRRRGQEARLRCSPMKGHSHVYWYRQLPEEGLKFMVYLQKENIIDESGMPKERFSAEFPKEGPSILRIQQVVRGDSAAYFCASSPAGTDGNQPQHFGDGTRLSIL.

This chain joins TRBV24-1 and TRBJ2-2, with 8 nucleotides matching TRBD1. This CDR3 is built from 18 residues. Unmatched junction bases numbered 15, after V lost 9 bases and J lost 1 base. The germline gives CDR1 KGHDR, CDR2 SFDVKD. The CDR3 sequence is CATAPPGQGSVNTGELFF. CDR3 nucleotides: TGTGCCACCGCCCCTCCCGGACAGGGATCGGTGAACACCGGGGAGCTGTTTTTT.

The chain couples TRBV7-2 to TRBJ2-4; 8 nucleotides line up with TRBD2. CDR1 and CDR2 (germline): SGHTA, FQGNSA. V was pared by 0 bases and J by 6 bases, with 4 bases of the junction left unmatched. The CDR3 contains 15 residues. CDR3 DNA sequence: TGTGCCAGCAGCTTAGCTCCGGGGGGGCGAAACATTCAGTACTTC. Translated, it gives CASSLAPGGRNIQYF. The full variable domain, its missing parts supplied by reference TRBV7-2 and TRBJ2-4, is GAGVSQSPSNKVTEKGKDVELRCDPISGHTALYWYRQSLGQGLEFLIYFQGNSAPDKSGLPSDRFSAERTGGSVSTLTIQRTQQEDSAVYLCASSLAPGGRNIQYFGAGTRLSVL.

This rearrangement joins TRBV29-1 to TRBJ2-5; D gene uncertain. CDR3 length: 14 amino acids. Germline lookup yields CDR1 SQVTM and CDR2 ANQGSEA. V was cut by 1 base and J by 5 bases, with 14 bases left in between. The CDR3 loop reads CSVEGIWQAETQYF. The CDR3 DNA follows: TGCAGCGTTGAAGGTATTTGGCAGGCCGAGACCCAGTACTTC.

This rearrangement joins TRBV7-2 to TRBJ1-4; D gene uncertain. Germline CDR1 is SGHTA and CDR2 is FQGNSA. V was trimmed by 2 bases and J by 8 bases, leaving 12 bases between them. The length of the CDR3 is 14 residues. CDR3 amino acids: CASSLPPGGEKLFF. In nucleotides, the CDR3 is TGTGCCAGCAGCTTACCCCCTGGAGGGGAAAAACTGTTTTTT.

The V and J genes are TRBV11-2 and TRBJ2-2; D gene uncertain. Trimming removed 1 base at V and 4 bases at J, with 13 bases between. The CDR3 loop spans 16 amino acids. Germline V gives CDR1 SGHAT, CDR2 FQNNGV. The CDR3 DNA follows: TGTGCCAGCAGCTTAGTCCGACATCGCCTCACCGGGGAGCTGTTTTTT. It specifies CASSLVRHRLTGELFF.